Included here is one T cell receptor beta chain sequence, with context. Under the authors' procedure: Quantification of nucleated cells was approximated via reference gene primer amplification. Profiled with immunoSEQ multiplex PCR; TCRdb holds only in-frame clones, not every one. V, J and clone size are those of that table, while D and trimming were read from the DNA. Of over 350,000 clones listed, 86% are singletons. The source of the sample is a study of blood T cell repertoires in COVID-19. About the study: Spain, Italy and the United States supplied samples that represented acute and convalescent COVID-19. PBMCs, B-cell-depleted T cells, or T cells were the source of the cDNA or gDNA that made up the material.

V dropped 5 bases and J dropped 10 bases, with 21 bases sitting between them. The CDR3 is made up of 16 amino acids. The germline gives CDR1 SGHAT, CDR2 FQNNGV. The sample was peripheral blood. The clonotype was recovered from a woman in her 30s with active or convalescent COVID-19. The chain links TRBV11-2 to TRBJ1-6; D may be TRBD1 (5 bases). CDR3 in amino acids: CASSPGQAGVGSPLHF. The DNA of the CDR3 is TGTGCCAGCAGCCCGGGTCAAGCGGGGGTCGGCTCACCCCTCCACTTT.